A single sample is the source of the 30 T cell receptor beta chains below, sequenced in a study of blood T cell repertoires in COVID-19. Data came from immunoSEQ multiplex PCR; TCRdb stores just in-frame clones and leaves some out. The data hold about 100,000 clones, with roughly 90% observed a single time. Sequencing input: peripheral blood. Source of these receptors: a man aged 55 to 70 with acute or convalescent COVID-19.

The V call is TRBV1, the J call TRBJ2-7; no DNA check was done on the table's D call, TRBD2. TRBV1 is reported as a pseudogene. This CDR3 contains 20 residues. The CDR3 bases are TGCACCAGCAGCCAAGAACCGGGACTAGCGGGAGACCCGGGGATATACGAGCAGTACTTC. Translation: CTSSQEPGLAGDPGIYEQYF.

The chain employs TRBV10-1 and TRBJ2-7; weak D call: TRBD2 (5 bases). V shed 7 bases and J shed 3 bases, with 7 bases lying between them. The germline V gene encodes CDR1 WNHNN and CDR2 SYGVQD (reference sequence). This CDR3 spans 11 amino acids. In DNA form, the CDR3 reads TGCGCCAGCACCGGGGACTACGAGCAGTACTTC. The encoded protein is CASTGDYEQYF.

The chain has TRBV19 and TRBJ1-3; no firm D call. Germline V CDR1 and CDR2: LNHDA, SQIVND (reference sequence). CDR3 length equals 17 residues. V lost 3 bases and J lost 0, with 15 bases in between. The CDR3 reads CASSIGLLGSSGNTIYF. The CDR3 nucleotides are TGTGCCAGTAGTATTGGTCTTCTCGGGAGCTCTGGAAACACCATATATTTT.

The CDR3, as DNA: TGTGCCAGCAGCTCCCTAGAGCGGGAGCCCTACAATGAGCAGTTCTTC. Amino acid sequence: CASSSLEREPYNEQFF. This sequence joins TRBV7-9 and TRBJ2-1; 8 bases agree with TRBD2. V lost 4 bases and J lost 2; bases outside the gene matches: 7. The CDR3 extends over 16 amino acids. Per germline, CDR1 SEHNR and CDR2 FQNEAQ (reference sequence).

The chain employs TRBV27 and TRBJ2-7; TRBD1 agrees at 7 bases. Germline CDR1 MNHEY, CDR2 SMNVEV (reference sequence). The CDR3 spans 13 residues. The ends lost 6 bases at V and 3 bases at J; junction bases unmatched: 5. CDR3 in amino acids: CASRLQGSYEQYF. CDR3 coding DNA: TGTGCCAGCAGATTACAGGGGAGCTACGAGCAGTACTTC.

The chain combines TRBV9 with TRBJ2-1; maybe TRBD2 (5 bases). CDR1 and CDR2 from the germline V gene are SGDLS and YYNGEE. The V gene lost 2 bases and the J gene lost 1 base, with 10 bases spanning the gap. The CDR3 spans 15 residues. For the CDR3, the DNA is TGTGCCAGCAGCGTGGGAGCCGCATCCTACAATGAGCAGTTCTTC. This sequence encodes CASSVGAASYNEQFF.

The chain uses TRBV28 and TRBJ1-2; 11 nucleotides align to TRBD1. J was trimmed by 0 bases and V by 5 bases; bases with no gene match: 11. Germline-derived CDR1 and CDR2 are MDHEN and SYDVKM. The CDR3 covers 18 residues. The CDR3 loop reads CASSPLGTGGFSNYGYTF. For the CDR3, the DNA is TGTGCCAGCAGTCCCCTGGGGACAGGGGGATTTTCTAACTATGGCTACACCTTC.

The V gene is TRBV6-2 or TRBV6-3, the J gene TRBJ1-3; no clear D. Trimming took off 5 bases at V and 1 base at J, with 3 bases between the two ends. The CDR3 runs to 12 residues. Germline V gene data show CDR1 as MNHEY and CDR2 as SVGEGT. The DNA of the CDR3 is TGTGCCAGCAGTCTTTCTGGAAACACCATATATTTT. Its translation is CASSLSGNTIYF.

The chain recombines TRBV3-1 (or the pseudogene TRBV3-2) with TRBJ2-7; a weak D match, TRBD1 (5 bases). Germline CDR1 and CDR2: LGHDT and YNNKEL (reference sequence). The length of the CDR3 is 13 residues. Trimming left V 4 bases short and J 2 bases short, with 9 bases between. As DNA, the CDR3 is TGTGCCAGCAGCCTGGACAACGCCTACGAGCAGTACTTC. Its translation: CASSLDNAYEQYF.

The chain couples TRBV2 to TRBJ2-1; 7 bases fit TRBD2. Germline V gene lookup returns CDR1 SNHLY and CDR2 FYNNEI. The CDR3 runs 16 residues. The V and J ends lost 4 bases and 0 bases, in that order; junction bases with no gene match: 6. CDR3: CASSARTSVSYNEQFF. CDR3 nucleotide sequence: TGTGCCAGCAGTGCGAGAACTAGCGTCTCCTACAATGAGCAGTTCTTC.

The rearrangement uses TRBV5-6 and TRBJ2-1; D ambiguous. Per germline, CDR1 SGHDT and CDR2 YYEEEE. The CDR3 runs to 11 residues. V was clipped by 4 bases and J by 7 bases, with 6 bases between them. CDR3 residues: CASSINNEQFF. As DNA, the CDR3 is TGTGCCAGCAGCATCAATAATGAGCAGTTCTTC. The complete variable domain, with remaining parts taken from reference TRBV5-6 and TRBJ2-1, reads DAGVTQSPTHLIKTRGQQVTLRCSPKSGHDTVSWYQQALGQGPQFIFQYYEEEERQRGNFPDRFSGHQFPNYSSELNVNALLLGDSALYLCASSINNEQFFGPGTRLTVL.

The genes are TRBV2 and TRBJ1-2; 8 bases match TRBD1. Germline CDR1 reads SNHLY; CDR2 reads FYNNEI. V lost 7 bases to trimming and J lost 4 bases; unmatched junction nucleotides: 5. The CDR3 covers 13 residues. CDR3 sequence (DNA): TGTGCCAGCAATCAGGGGGCTAGCTATGGCTACACCTTC. Translation: CASNQGASYGYTF.

This clone was picked up one time. CDR3 sequence: CASSLSSQQETQYF. The CDR3 DNA reads as TGTGCCAGCAGCTTATCTAGTCAACAAGAGACCCAGTACTTC. J is TRBJ2-5 and V is TRBV7-2, with no clear D. There are 14 residues in the CDR3. V lost 2 bases and J lost 2, with 9 bases in between. CDR1 and CDR2 from the germline V gene are SGHTA and FQGNSA.

This sequence joins TRBV7-9 and TRBJ2-7, with a weak D call TRBD2 (5 bases). The CDR3 loop spans 12 amino acids. Trimming took off 1 base at V and 7 bases at J, with 8 bases between the two ends. From germline, CDR1 is SEHNR and CDR2 FQNEAQ (reference sequence). The CDR3 sequence is CASSLVLGEQYF. The DNA for the CDR3 is TGTGCCAGCAGCTTAGTACTAGGGGAGCAGTACTTC.

CDR3 coding DNA: TGCGCCAGCAGCTTGTTGATAGCTGCACAAGAGACCCAGTACTTC. The encoded protein is CASSLLIAAQETQYF. The chain is built from TRBV5-1 and TRBJ2-5; D ambiguous. This CDR3 region has 15 residues. Germline V CDR1 and CDR2: SGHRS, YFSETQ. V gave up 1 base and J gave up 2 bases, with 12 bases separating them.

V and J are TRBV10-2 and TRBJ2-1, with a weak D call TRBD2 (5 bases). Germline V CDR1 and CDR2: WSHSY, SAAADI. Trimming stripped 6 bases from V and 5 bases from J, with 11 bases between. The CDR3 spans 13 residues. The chain's CDR3 is CASRASADNEQFF. The CDR3 DNA sequence: TGCGCCAGCAGAGCCTCAGCGGACAATGAGCAGTTCTTC.

The chain carries TRBV4-3 and TRBJ2-7; TRBD1 aligns across 10 bases. The CDR3 runs to 16 residues. The V segment lost 2 bases and the J segment 2 bases; nucleotides outside the gene matches: 6. Per germline, CDR1 LGHNA and CDR2 YSLEER. The CDR3 DNA reads as TGCGCCAGCAGCCAACAGATCGGACAGGGGGCCTACGAGCAGTACTTC. It encodes CASSQQIGQGAYEQYF.

This chain connects TRBV5-1 to TRBJ1-5; unclear D gene. Trimming shortened V by 4 bases and J by 7 bases, and 12 bases separated the two germline ends. The CDR3 consists of 13 residues. Germline values: CDR1 SGHRS, CDR2 YFSETQ. The CDR3 reads CASSDAPGQPQHF. CDR3 in DNA: TGCGCCAGCAGCGACGCGCCAGGCCAGCCCCAGCATTTT.

This chain uses TRBV9 with TRBJ2-5; D uncertain. The length of the CDR3 is 12 residues. Germline V lookup: CDR1 SGDLS, CDR2 YYNGEE. Between the trimmed V and J ends, which lost 3 bases and 7 bases, there was a span of 10 bases. The CDR3 here is CASSGEEGTQYF. For the CDR3, the DNA is TGTGCCAGCAGCGGAGAGGAAGGGACCCAGTACTTC.

The chain is built from TRBV19 and TRBJ1-1, with 7 nucleotides matching TRBD1. The V segment lost 6 bases and the J segment 1 base; nucleotides outside the gene matches: 5. The CDR3 has 14 amino acids. Germline CDR1 LNHDA, CDR2 SQIVND (reference sequence). Here the CDR3 DNA reads TGTGCCAGTAGAGTAGGGACAGCGAACACTGAAGCTTTCTTT. Translating it yields CASRVGTANTEAFF.

The J gene is TRBJ1-1, the V gene TRBV19; no firm D call. The CDR3 has 13 amino acids. V dropped 6 bases and J dropped 5 bases, with 13 bases sitting between them. Germline V CDR1 and CDR2: LNHDA, SQIVND (reference sequence). CDR3 nucleotides: TGTGCCAGTAGAGGGTCGGCGGGGACTGAAGCTTTCTTT. It translates to CASRGSAGTEAFF.

The chain carries TRBV3-1 (or the pseudogene TRBV3-2) and TRBJ1-1, with D possibly being TRBD1 (5 bases). Germline V gene lookup returns CDR1 LGHDT and CDR2 YNNKEL (reference sequence). V was cut by 0 bases and J by 3 bases, with 11 bases left in between. This CDR3 contains 15 residues. DNA of the CDR3: TGTGCCAGCAGCCAAGAAGGGGCGTTGGACACTGAAGCTTTCTTT. Residues: CASSQEGALDTEAFF.

The V and J genes are TRBV29-1 and TRBJ2-1; 8 nucleotides agree with TRBD2. CDR3 length equals 16 residues. Germline CDR1 is SQVTM and CDR2 is ANQGSEA. With 4 bases clipped from V and 4 bases from J, the junction kept 12 bases outside the gene matches. This CDR3 is CSVAPLTGTSYNEQFF. CDR3 coding DNA: TGCAGCGTTGCACCCCTAACCGGGACTAGTTACAATGAGCAGTTCTTC.

This clone has a single count. The chain uses TRBV19 and TRBJ1-1; D perhaps matches TRBD1 (6 bases). The CDR3 length is 13 residues. CDR1 is LNHDA, CDR2 SQIVND, per germline (reference sequence). This chain's CDR3 is CPSFEGEYTEAFF. As DNA, the CDR3 is TGTCCTAGCTTCGAGGGGGAGTACACTGAAGCTTTCTTT. The variable domain in full, completed from reference TRBV19 and TRBJ1-1, reads DGGITQSPKYLFRKEGQNVTLSCEQNLNHDAMYWYRQDPGQGLRLIYYSQIVNDFQKGDIAEGYSVSREKKESFPLTVTSAQKNPTAFYLCPSFEGEYTEAFFGQGTRLTVV.

The chain carries TRBV2 and TRBJ1-6, with D tentatively TRBD1 (5 bases). This CDR3 region has 17 residues. Germline-derived CDR1 and CDR2 are SNHLY and FYNNEI. Trimming pared 2 bases from V and 7 bases from J, leaving 18 bases between. CDR3 in amino acids: CASSESTDMPINSPLHF. CDR3 sequence (DNA): TGTGCCAGCAGTGAATCAACGGACATGCCGATAAATTCACCCCTCCACTTT. The full variable domain, in which reference TRBV2 and TRBJ1-6 provide the parts outside the CDR3, is EPEVTQTPSHQVTQMGQEVILRCVPISNHLYFYWYRQILGQKVEFLVSFYNNEISEKSEIFDDQFSVERPDGSNFTLKIRSTKLEDSAMYFCASSESTDMPINSPLHFGNGTRLTVT.

The gene calls are TRBV10-1 and TRBJ2-5; no firm D call. Trimming removed 6 bases at V and 0 bases at J, with 5 bases between. The CDR3 has 12 amino acids. Germline values: CDR1 WNHNN, CDR2 SYGVQD (reference sequence). The CDR3, as DNA: TGCGCCAGCAGCGCGAACCAAGAGACCCAGTACTTC. Protein sequence: CASSANQETQYF.

V is TRBV6-5 and J is TRBJ1-6; weak D call: TRBD1 (6 bases). V dropped 8 bases and J dropped 13 bases, with 18 bases sitting between them. The CDR3 is 13 amino acids. The germline V gene encodes CDR1 MNHEY and CDR2 SVGAGI. The CDR3 coding sequence is TGTGCCAGCGCCCGAGAGGGGGGGGCCCCCCTCCACTTT. Translating gives CASAREGGAPLHF.

The genes are TRBV4-2 and TRBJ2-5; 11 bases fit TRBD2. The germline CDR1 and CDR2 sequences are LGHNA and YNFKEQ. The CDR3 extends over 16 amino acids. J was trimmed by 1 base and V by 1 base; bases with no gene match: 2. CDR3 in amino acids: CASSQGLAGGQETQYF. CDR3 sequence (DNA): TGTGCCAGCAGCCAAGGCCTAGCGGGGGGCCAAGAGACCCAGTACTTC.

This chain links TRBV21-1 with TRBJ2-3; the table assigns TRBD2, which was not confirmed against the DNA. TRBV21-1 is described as a pseudogene. The CDR3 is made up of 14 amino acids. CDR3: CASQPRTSTDTQYF. The CDR3 DNA follows: TGTGCCAGCCAACCTCGGACTAGCACAGATACGCAGTATTTT.

V and J are TRBV11-1 and TRBJ2-3, with D unresolved. V dropped 1 base and J dropped 5 bases, with 7 bases sitting between them. The CDR3 totals 13 residues. The germline CDR1 and CDR2 sequences are SGHAT and FQDESV (reference sequence). CDR3 DNA: TGTGCCAGCAGCTTAGGTCCAGGAGATACGCAGTATTTT. It specifies CASSLGPGDTQYF.